Shown below are 21 T cell receptor beta chains from a single sample sequenced in a study of blood T cell repertoires in COVID-19 (dated by TCRdb to about 2020). The library relied on the immunoSEQ multiplex PCR assay. As stored in TCRdb, this immuneACCESS dataset retains in-frame rearrangements with V and J assigned. A fraction of the clones does not appear; measured against another copy, unresolved V genes explain less than half of the discrepancy, and the remainder lacks a known reason. In this sample the table shows tens of thousands of clones, 80% to 90% of which occur a single time. The top ten hold about 5.9% of the sample. What was sequenced was peripheral blood. The receptors shown here come from a human donor in a cohort sampled during active COVID-19.

This chain links TRBV2 with TRBJ2-7; D is perhaps TRBD2 (5 bases). Germline assignment: CDR1 SNHLY and CDR2 FYNNEI. The CDR3 is 12 amino acids. The V gene lost 0 bases and the J gene lost 9 bases, with 9 bases spanning the gap. Here the CDR3 reads CASSEAPGRQYF. The DNA of the CDR3 is TGTGCCAGCAGTGAAGCCCCGGGAAGGCAGTACTTC.

V usage is TRBV15 and J usage is TRBJ1-1; the D gene is possibly TRBD1 (6 bases). Trimming removed 5 bases at V and 4 bases at J, with 20 bases between. Germline V lookup: CDR1 LNHNV, CDR2 YYDKDF (reference sequence). The CDR3 contains 16 residues. The CDR3 here is CATSSQGFSWITEAFF. For the CDR3, the DNA is TGTGCCACCAGCTCCCAGGGGTTCTCCTGGATCACTGAAGCTTTCTTT.

The V and J genes are TRBV28 and TRBJ2-7; 7 bases fit TRBD2. The CDR3 totals 14 residues. The germline V gene encodes CDR1 MDHEN and CDR2 SYDVKM. V was pared by 5 bases and J by 4 bases, with 8 bases of the junction left unmatched. CDR3 residues: CASSLTSSPYEQYF. The CDR3 DNA reads as TGTGCCAGCAGTCTGACTAGCAGCCCTTACGAGCAGTACTTC.

J is TRBJ1-1 and V is TRBV6-5, with a tentative D call TRBD1 (6 bases). The V and J ends lost 0 bases and 3 bases respectively, with 11 bases between them. Germline lookup yields CDR1 MNHEY and CDR2 SVGAGI. The CDR3 is 15 amino acids. The CDR3 region is CASSYSGGAHTEAFF. The CDR3 region has the DNA TGTGCCAGCAGTTACTCGGGGGGGGCGCACACTGAAGCTTTCTTT.

The chain has TRBV5-5 and TRBJ1-2; a possible D gene is TRBD1 (5 bases). The germline CDR1 and CDR2 sequences are SGHKS and YYEKEE (reference sequence). The CDR3 runs 14 residues. The germline V and J ends were trimmed by 0 bases and 4 bases, with 10 bases remaining between them. In DNA form, the CDR3 reads TGTGCCAGCAGCTTGGAAGGGGAAGGCTATGGCTACACCTTC. As protein: CASSLEGEGYGYTF.

J is TRBJ2-1 and V is TRBV15, with D possibly being TRBD2 (6 bases). Germline loops: CDR1 LNHNV, CDR2 YYDKDF (reference sequence). The CDR3 sequence is 16 residues long. V was trimmed by 3 bases and J by 6 bases, leaving 18 bases between them. The DNA of the CDR3 is TGTGCCACCAGCAGGCTAGCGAGCTCGGCCGGCAATGAGCAGTTCTTC. Translation gives CATSRLASSAGNEQFF. Full variable domain (outside the CDR3, taken from reference TRBV15 and TRBJ2-1): DAMVIQNPRYQVTQFGKPVTLSCSQTLNHNVMYWYQQKSSQAPKLLFHYYDKDFNNEADTPDNFQSRRPNTSFCFLDIRSPGLGDTAMYLCATSRLASSAGNEQFFGPGTRLTVL.

This sequence joins TRBV7-9 and TRBJ2-3; the D gene is possibly TRBD2 (5 bases). Germline values: CDR1 SEHNR, CDR2 FQNEAQ (reference sequence). The CDR3 runs 15 residues. V was cut by 1 base and J by 7 bases, with 15 bases left in between. Written as DNA, the CDR3 is TGTGCCAGCAGCTTAGACGGCGTCTTCGGGAATACGCAGTATTTT. Residues: CASSLDGVFGNTQYF.

This clone has more than one count but fewer than ten. J is TRBJ2-1 and V is TRBV11-2; tentative D call: TRBD2 (5 bases). CDR1 and CDR2 from the germline V gene are SGHAT and FQNNGV. This CDR3 has 15 amino acids. The ends were cut back, 5 bases at V and 9 bases at J, with 20 bases in the middle. CDR3 in DNA: TGTGCCAGCAGCCAAGAACTTACTAGGGAGAGTGAGCAGTTCTTC. It yields the protein CASSQELTRESEQFF.

This clone was seen only a few times. The V call is TRBV18, the J call TRBJ2-1; 11 bases fit TRBD2. Trimming removed 6 bases from V and 4 bases from J; junction bases left unmatched: 5. CDR1 KGHSH and CDR2 LQKENI come from the germline V gene. This CDR3 is built from 15 residues. CDR3 amino acids: CASSVSGGAYNEQFF. As DNA, the CDR3 is TGTGCCAGCTCCGTTAGCGGGGGGGCTTACAATGAGCAGTTCTTC.

V gene TRBV5-5 combines with J gene TRBJ2-5, with TRBD2 matching 8 bases. With V trimmed by 4 bases and J by 2 bases, 4 bases remained unmatched. The germline V gene encodes CDR1 SGHKS and CDR2 YYEKEE (reference sequence). The CDR3 totals 14 residues. CDR3 residues: CASSLSGIQETQYF. CDR3 sequence (DNA): TGTGCCAGCAGCCTTAGCGGGATTCAAGAGACCCAGTACTTC.

The rearrangement links TRBV11-2 to TRBJ2-7; 16 bases fit TRBD2. This CDR3 contains 15 residues. J lost 13 bases, V lost 5 bases, and 11 bases had no gene match. Looked up from germline, CDR1 is SGHAT and CDR2 is FQNNGV. As DNA, the CDR3 is TGTGCCAGCAGCCTCTCCGGGACTAGCGGGAGGGCCGTCTACTTC. This sequence encodes CASSLSGTSGRAVYF.

The chain is built from TRBV2 and TRBJ2-5; D perhaps matches TRBD2 (6 bases). This CDR3 is built from 13 residues. V was trimmed by 4 bases and J by 5 bases, leaving 11 bases between them. Germline CDR1 is SNHLY and CDR2 is FYNNEI. The CDR3 here is CASSAGAGETQYF. The CDR3 DNA is TGTGCCAGCAGTGCCGGGGCGGGGGAGACCCAGTACTTC.

The rearrangement links TRBV5-5 to TRBJ1-6, with D hard to call. CDR1 is SGHKS, CDR2 YYEKEE, per germline (reference sequence). The CDR3 is 14 amino acids. Trimming cost V 1 base and J 9 bases, with 11 bases left between them. CDR3 region: CASSLYDTRSPLHF. CDR3 sequence (DNA): TGTGCCAGCAGCTTGTATGACACCCGTTCACCCCTCCACTTT. Complete variable domain (other parts from reference TRBV5-5 and TRBJ1-6): DAGVTQSPTHLIKTRGQQVTLRCSPISGHKSVSWYQQVLGQGPQFIFQYYEKEERGRGNFPDRFSARQFPNYSSELNVNALLLGDSALYLCASSLYDTRSPLHFGNGTRLTVT.

The chain uses TRBV5-1 and TRBJ2-1; 9 nucleotides match TRBD1. Germline V gives CDR1 SGHRS, CDR2 YFSETQ. With V trimmed by 1 base and J by 6 bases, 5 bases remained unmatched. The CDR3 runs to 15 residues. The CDR3 DNA follows: TGCGCCAGCAGCTTGATCGAGACAGGGGGCAATGAGCAGTTCTTC. This codes for CASSLIETGGNEQFF.

This rearrangement joins TRBV6-5 to TRBJ2-7, with TRBD2 matching 7 bases. This CDR3 has 14 residues. Germline lookup yields CDR1 MNHEY and CDR2 SVGAGI. V lost 4 bases to trimming and J lost 6 bases; unmatched junction nucleotides: 9. For the CDR3, the DNA is TGTGCCAGCAGTTCATCTAGCGGTCGGGTCGAGCAGTACTTC. Translating it yields CASSSSSGRVEQYF.

This chain uses TRBV19 with TRBJ1-1; D ambiguous. V lost 3 bases and J 6 bases, leaving 11 bases between the germline ends. Germline V gene lookup returns CDR1 LNHDA and CDR2 SQIVND (reference sequence). This CDR3 has 13 residues. The CDR3 DNA reads TGTGCCAGTAGTATTAGACATGTGCCTGAAGCTTTCTTT. It is translated as CASSIRHVPEAFF.

The chain has TRBV5-4 and TRBJ2-7; TRBD2 is a possible D gene (5 bases). The CDR3 consists of 16 residues. Germline lookup yields CDR1 SGHNT and CDR2 YYREEE (reference sequence). Trimming removed 5 bases at V and 0 bases at J, with 18 bases between. The CDR3 protein is CASSRGGGPISYEQYF. DNA of the CDR3: TGTGCCAGCAGTCGGGGTGGTGGACCCATCTCCTACGAGCAGTACTTC.

This chain connects TRBV6-6 to TRBJ2-3, with 9 bases matching TRBD1. The CDR3 is 15 amino acids. Per germline, CDR1 MNHNY and CDR2 SVGAGI (reference sequence). Trimming took 6 bases from V and 4 from J; bases not matched to a gene: 8. The CDR3 nucleotides read TGTGCCAGCAGATCGGGACAGGGTGGGCCAGATACGCAGTATTTT. The encoded protein is CASRSGQGGPDTQYF.

This clone was detected only a few times. The chain carries TRBV9 and TRBJ2-7; the match to TRBD2 covers 9 bases. V shed 0 bases and J 2 bases; nucleotides not matched to a gene: 0. Germline V gene lookup returns CDR1 SGDLS and CDR2 YYNGEE. CDR3 length: 14 amino acids. CDR3 nucleotide sequence: TGTGCCAGCAGCGTAGGCGGGGGGGCCTACGAGCAGTACTTC. This codes for CASSVGGGAYEQYF.

The rearrangement uses TRBV15 and TRBJ2-1, with TRBD1 identical over 8 bases. The CDR3 runs 15 residues. V dropped 6 bases and J dropped 4; count of bases not matched to a gene: 8. The germline V gene has CDR1 LNHNV and CDR2 YYDKDF (reference sequence). CDR3 DNA sequence: TGTGCCACCAGGGACAGGGTATTTTTTTACAATGAGCAGTTCTTC. Protein product: CATRDRVFFYNEQFF.

This clone has only one observation. The V gene is TRBV11-2, the J gene TRBJ2-5; 9 bases map to TRBD1. Germline CDR1 reads SGHAT; CDR2 reads FQNNGV. The CDR3 contains 15 residues. The trim removed 4 bases at V and 4 bases at J, leaving 7 bases unmatched. The DNA of the CDR3 is TGTGCCAGCAGCTATCCGGGACAGGGCGTAGAGACCCAGTACTTC. Residues: CASSYPGQGVETQYF.